This record covers a single T cell receptor beta chain. Antigen specificity is unknown. CDR3 size: 17 residues. Between the trimmed V and J ends, which lost 5 bases and 7 bases, there was a span of 26 bases. Germline values: CDR1 MNHEY, CDR2 SMNVEV (reference sequence). This entry is derived from a study of cytomegalovirus exposure and HLA in healthy donors. The PCR made use of 60 Vbeta and 13 Jbeta primers. The assay was immunoSEQ multiplex PCR, and TCRdb's table has in-frame clones only and misses some. Of 300,000 or so clones in the sample, 84% were seen once. Study results and caveats: Previous analysis showed most TCR beta V segments were productive about 87% or about 30% of the time. 150 to 200 TCR beta chains were listed as cytomegalovirus-associated.

The clonotype comes from a woman aged 40 to 55 in good health and CMV-seropositive. The chain combines TRBV27 with TRBJ1-1; D is unclear. Sequencing input: PBMCs. CDR3: CASSLNPRQPNSLEAFF. The CDR3, as DNA: TGTGCCAGCAGTCTCAACCCCAGACAACCCAACAGTCTTGAAGCTTTCTTT.